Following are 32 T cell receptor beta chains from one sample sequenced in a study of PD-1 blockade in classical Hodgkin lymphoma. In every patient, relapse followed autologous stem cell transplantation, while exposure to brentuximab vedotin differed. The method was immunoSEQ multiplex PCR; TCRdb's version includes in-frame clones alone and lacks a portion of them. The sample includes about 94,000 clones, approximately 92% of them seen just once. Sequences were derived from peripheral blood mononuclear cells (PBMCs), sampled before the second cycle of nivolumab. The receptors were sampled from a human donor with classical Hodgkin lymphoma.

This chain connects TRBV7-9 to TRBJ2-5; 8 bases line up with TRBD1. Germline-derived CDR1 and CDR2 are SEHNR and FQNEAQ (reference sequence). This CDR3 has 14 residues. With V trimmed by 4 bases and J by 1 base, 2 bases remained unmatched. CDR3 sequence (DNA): TGTGCCAGCAGCTCCCAGGGGGCCCAAGAGACCCAGTACTTC. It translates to CASSSQGAQETQYF.

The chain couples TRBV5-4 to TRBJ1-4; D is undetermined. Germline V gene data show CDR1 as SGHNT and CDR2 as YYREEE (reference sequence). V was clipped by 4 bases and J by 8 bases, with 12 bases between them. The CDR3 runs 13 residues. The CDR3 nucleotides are TGTGCCAGCAGCCCCGCGGTTGAGGAAAAACTGTTTTTT. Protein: CASSPAVEEKLFF.

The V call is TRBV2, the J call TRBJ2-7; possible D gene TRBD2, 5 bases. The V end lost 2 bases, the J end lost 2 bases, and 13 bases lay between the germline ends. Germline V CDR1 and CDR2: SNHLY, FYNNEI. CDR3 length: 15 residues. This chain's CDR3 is CASSENGGRTYEQYF. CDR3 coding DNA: TGTGCCAGCAGTGAAAATGGAGGACGGACCTACGAGCAGTACTTC.

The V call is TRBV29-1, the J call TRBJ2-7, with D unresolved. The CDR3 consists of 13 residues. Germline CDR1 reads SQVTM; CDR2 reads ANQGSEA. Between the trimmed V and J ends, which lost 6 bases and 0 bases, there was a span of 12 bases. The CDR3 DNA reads TGCAGCGTCCGTATCGCAAGCTCCTACGAGCAGTACTTC. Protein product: CSVRIASSYEQYF.

In DNA, the CDR3 is TGTGCCAGCAGTTACGAGAAAGAAGCTTTCTTT. It specifies CASSYEKEAFF. J is TRBJ1-1 and V is TRBV28, with D uncertain. The germline V gene encodes CDR1 MDHEN and CDR2 SYDVKM. Deletions cut 4 bases from V and 8 bases from J, with 8 bases between. The CDR3 has 11 amino acids.

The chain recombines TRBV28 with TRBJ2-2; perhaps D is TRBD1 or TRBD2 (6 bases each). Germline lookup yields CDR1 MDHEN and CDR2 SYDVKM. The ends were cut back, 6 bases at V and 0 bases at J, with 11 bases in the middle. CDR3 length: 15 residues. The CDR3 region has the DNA TGTGCCAGCAGACCGGGGGCGGCGAACACCGGGGAGCTGTTTTTT. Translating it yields CASRPGAANTGELFF.

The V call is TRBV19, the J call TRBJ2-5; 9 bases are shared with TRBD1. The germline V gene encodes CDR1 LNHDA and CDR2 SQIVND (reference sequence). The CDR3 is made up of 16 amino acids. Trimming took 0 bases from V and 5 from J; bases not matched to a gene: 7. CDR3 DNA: TGTGCCAGTAGTATAGATCGGACAGGGGTCCGGGAGACCCAGTACTTC. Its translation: CASSIDRTGVRETQYF.

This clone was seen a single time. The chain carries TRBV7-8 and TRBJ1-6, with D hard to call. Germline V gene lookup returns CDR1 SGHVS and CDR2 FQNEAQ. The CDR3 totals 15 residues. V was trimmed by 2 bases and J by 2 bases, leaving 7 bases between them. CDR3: CASSLSGTYNSPLHF. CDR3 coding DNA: TGTGCCAGCAGCTTAAGCGGGACCTATAATTCACCCCTCCACTTT.

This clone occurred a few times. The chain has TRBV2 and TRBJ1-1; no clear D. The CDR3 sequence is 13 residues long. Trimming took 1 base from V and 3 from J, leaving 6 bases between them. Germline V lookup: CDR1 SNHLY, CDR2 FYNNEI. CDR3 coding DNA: TGTGCCAGCAGTGAAGAAGTGTACACTGAAGCTTTCTTT. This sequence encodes CASSEEVYTEAFF.

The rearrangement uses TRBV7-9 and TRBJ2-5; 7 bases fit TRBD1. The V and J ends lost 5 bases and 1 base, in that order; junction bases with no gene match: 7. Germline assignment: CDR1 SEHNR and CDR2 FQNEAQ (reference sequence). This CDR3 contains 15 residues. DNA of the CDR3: TGTGCCAGCAGCCCATCCAGGGGGAGCCAAGAGACCCAGTACTTC. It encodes CASSPSRGSQETQYF.

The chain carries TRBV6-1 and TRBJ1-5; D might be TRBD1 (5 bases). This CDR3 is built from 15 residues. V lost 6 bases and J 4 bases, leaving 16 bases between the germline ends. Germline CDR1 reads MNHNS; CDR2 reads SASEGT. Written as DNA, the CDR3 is TGTGCCAGCAGAGCTCTCGGGACTAGTAATCAGCCCCAGCATTTT. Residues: CASRALGTSNQPQHF.

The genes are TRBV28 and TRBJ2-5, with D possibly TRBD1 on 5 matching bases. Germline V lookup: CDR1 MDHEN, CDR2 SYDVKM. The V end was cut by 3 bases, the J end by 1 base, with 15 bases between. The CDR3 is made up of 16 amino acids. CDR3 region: CASSFSRQILQETQYF. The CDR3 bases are TGTGCCAGCAGTTTCTCTAGACAGATCCTCCAAGAGACCCAGTACTTC.

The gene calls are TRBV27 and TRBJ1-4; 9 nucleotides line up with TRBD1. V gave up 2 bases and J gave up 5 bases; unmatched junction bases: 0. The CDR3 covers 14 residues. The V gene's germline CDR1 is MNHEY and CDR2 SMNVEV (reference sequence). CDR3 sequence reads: CASSLTGGNEKLFF. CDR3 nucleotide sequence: TGTGCCAGCAGTTTAACAGGGGGCAATGAAAAACTGTTTTTT.

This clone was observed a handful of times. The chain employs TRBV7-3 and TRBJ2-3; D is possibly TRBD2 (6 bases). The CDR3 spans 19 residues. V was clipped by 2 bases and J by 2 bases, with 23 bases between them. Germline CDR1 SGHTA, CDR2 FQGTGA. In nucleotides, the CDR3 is TGTGCCAGCAGCTTAGGGTCCCATTCGCGGGGCACCCTCACAGATACGCAGTATTTT. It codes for CASSLGSHSRGTLTDTQYF. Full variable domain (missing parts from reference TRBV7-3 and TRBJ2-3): GAGVSQTPSNKVTEKGKYVELRCDPISGHTALYWYRQSLGQGPEFLIYFQGTGAADDSGLPNDRFFAVRPEGSVSTLKIQRTERGDSAVYLCASSLGSHSRGTLTDTQYFGPGTRLTVL.

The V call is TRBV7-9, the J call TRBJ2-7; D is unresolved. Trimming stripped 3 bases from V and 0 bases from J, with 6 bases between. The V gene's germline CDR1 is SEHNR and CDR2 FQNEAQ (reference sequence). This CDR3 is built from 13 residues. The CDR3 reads CASSFDASYEQYF. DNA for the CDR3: TGTGCCAGCAGCTTTGACGCCTCCTACGAGCAGTACTTC.

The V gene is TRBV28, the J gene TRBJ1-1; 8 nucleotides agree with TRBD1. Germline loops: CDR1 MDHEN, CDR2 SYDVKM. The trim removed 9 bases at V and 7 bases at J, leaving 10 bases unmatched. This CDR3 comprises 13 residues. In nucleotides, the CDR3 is TGTGCCAGTACAGGGACAGGAGCTTTTGAAGCTTTCTTT. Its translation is CASTGTGAFEAFF.

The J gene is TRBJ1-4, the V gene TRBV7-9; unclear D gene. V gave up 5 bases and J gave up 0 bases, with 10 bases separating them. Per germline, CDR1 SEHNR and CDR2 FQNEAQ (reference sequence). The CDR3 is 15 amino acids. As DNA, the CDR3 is TGTGCCAGCAGCGGATCAATCGCAACTAATGAAAAACTGTTTTTT. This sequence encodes CASSGSIATNEKLFF. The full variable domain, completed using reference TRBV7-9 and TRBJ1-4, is DTGVSQNPRHKITKRGQNVTFRCDPISEHNRLYWYRQTLGQGPEFLTYFQNEAQLEKSRLLSDRFSAERPKGSFSTLEIQRTEQGDSAMYLCASSGSIATNEKLFFGSGTQLSVL.

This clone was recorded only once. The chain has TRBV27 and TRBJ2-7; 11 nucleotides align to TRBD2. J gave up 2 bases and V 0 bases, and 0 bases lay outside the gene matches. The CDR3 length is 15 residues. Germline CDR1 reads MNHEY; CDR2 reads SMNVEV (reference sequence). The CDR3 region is CASSLSTSGTYEQYF. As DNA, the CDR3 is TGTGCCAGCAGTTTATCGACTAGCGGGACCTACGAGCAGTACTTC.

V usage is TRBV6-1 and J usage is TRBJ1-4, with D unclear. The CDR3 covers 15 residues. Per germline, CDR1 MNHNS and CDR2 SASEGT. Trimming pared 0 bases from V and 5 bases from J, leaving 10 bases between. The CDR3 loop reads CASSEARGGNEKLFF. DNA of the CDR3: TGTGCCAGCAGTGAAGCTCGAGGAGGGAATGAAAAACTGTTTTTT.

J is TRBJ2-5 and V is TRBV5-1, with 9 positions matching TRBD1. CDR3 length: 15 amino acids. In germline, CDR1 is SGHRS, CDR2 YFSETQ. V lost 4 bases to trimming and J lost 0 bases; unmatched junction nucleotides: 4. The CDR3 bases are TGCGCCAGCAGCCTGGGACAGGGAAACCAAGAGACCCAGTACTTC. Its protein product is CASSLGQGNQETQYF.

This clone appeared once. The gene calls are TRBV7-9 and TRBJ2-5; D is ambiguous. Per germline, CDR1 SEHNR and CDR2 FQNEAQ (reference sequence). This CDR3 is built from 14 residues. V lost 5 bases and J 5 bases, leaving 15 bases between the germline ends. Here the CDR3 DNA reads TGTGCCAGCAGCCGAGACCCCCGGTGGGAGACCCAGTACTTC. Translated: CASSRDPRWETQYF.

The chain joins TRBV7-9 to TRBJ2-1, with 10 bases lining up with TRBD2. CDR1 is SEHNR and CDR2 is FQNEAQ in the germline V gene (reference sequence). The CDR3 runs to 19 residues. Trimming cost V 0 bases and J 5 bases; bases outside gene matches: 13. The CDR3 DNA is TGTGCCAGCAGCTTAGCGCGTAGGATAGCGGGAGGCCCCCACAATGAGCAGTTCTTC. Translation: CASSLARRIAGGPHNEQFF.

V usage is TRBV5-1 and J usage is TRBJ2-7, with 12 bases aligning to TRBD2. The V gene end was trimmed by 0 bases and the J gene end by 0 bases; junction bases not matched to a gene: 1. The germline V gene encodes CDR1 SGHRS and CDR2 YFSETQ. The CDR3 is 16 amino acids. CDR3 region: CASSLASGGDSYEQYF. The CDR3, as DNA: TGCGCCAGCAGCTTGGCTAGCGGGGGGGACTCCTACGAGCAGTACTTC.

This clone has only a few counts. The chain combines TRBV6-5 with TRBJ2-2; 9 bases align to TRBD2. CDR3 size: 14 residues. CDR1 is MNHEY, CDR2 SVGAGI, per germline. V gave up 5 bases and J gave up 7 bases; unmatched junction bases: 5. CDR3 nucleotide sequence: TGTGCCAGCAGTGTAGCGGGGGCGGGCGGGGAGCTGTTTTTT. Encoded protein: CASSVAGAGGELFF.

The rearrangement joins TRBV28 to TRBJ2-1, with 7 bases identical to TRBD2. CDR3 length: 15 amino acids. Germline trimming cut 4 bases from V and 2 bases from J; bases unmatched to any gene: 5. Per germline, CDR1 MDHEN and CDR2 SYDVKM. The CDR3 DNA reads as TGTGCCAGCAGTTCCGAGCGGGAAACCTACAATGAGCAGTTCTTC. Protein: CASSSERETYNEQFF.

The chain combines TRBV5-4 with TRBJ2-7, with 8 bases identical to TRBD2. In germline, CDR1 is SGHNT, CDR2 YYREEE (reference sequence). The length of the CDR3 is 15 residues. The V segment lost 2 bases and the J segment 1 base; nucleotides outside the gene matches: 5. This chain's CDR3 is CASSFGGALSYEQYF. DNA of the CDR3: TGTGCCAGCAGCTTCGGGGGGGCATTATCCTACGAGCAGTACTTC.

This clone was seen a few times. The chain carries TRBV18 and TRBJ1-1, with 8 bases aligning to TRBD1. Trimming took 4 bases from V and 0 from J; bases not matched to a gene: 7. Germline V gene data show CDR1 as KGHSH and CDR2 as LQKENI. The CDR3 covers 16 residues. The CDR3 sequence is CASSRRTGIMNTEAFF. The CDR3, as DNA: TGTGCCAGCTCACGACGGACAGGGATCATGAACACTGAAGCTTTCTTT.

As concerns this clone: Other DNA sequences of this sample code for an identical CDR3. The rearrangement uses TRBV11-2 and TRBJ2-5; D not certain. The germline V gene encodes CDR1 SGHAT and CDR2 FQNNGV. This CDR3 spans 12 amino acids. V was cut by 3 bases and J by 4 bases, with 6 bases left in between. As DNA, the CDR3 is TGTGCCAGCAGCTTGGTTAGAGAGACCCAGTACTTC. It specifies CASSLVRETQYF.

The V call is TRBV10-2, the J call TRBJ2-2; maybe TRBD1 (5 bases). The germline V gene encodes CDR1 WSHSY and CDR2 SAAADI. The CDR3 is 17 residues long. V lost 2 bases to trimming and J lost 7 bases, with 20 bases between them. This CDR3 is CASSELRVDTRVGELFF. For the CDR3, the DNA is TGCGCCAGCAGTGAGCTCAGGGTTGACACGCGAGTCGGGGAGCTGTTTTTT.

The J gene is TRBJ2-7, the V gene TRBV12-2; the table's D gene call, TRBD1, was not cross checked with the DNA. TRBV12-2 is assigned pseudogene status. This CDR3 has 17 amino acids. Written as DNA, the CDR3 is TGTGCAAGTCGCTTAGCTGGACTTGACAGGGTATCATACGAGCAGTACTTC. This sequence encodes CASRLAGLDRVSYEQYF.

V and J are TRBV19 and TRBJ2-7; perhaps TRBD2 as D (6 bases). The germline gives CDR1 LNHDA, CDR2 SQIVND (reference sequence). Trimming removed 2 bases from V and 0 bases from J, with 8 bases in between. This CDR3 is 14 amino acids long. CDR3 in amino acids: CASSIPGGSYEQYF. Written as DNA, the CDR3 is TGTGCCAGTAGTATACCCGGGGGCTCCTACGAGCAGTACTTC.

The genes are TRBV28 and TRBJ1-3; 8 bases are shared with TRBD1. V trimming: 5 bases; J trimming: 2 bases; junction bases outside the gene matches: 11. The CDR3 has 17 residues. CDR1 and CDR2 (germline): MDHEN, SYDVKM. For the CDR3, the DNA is TGTGCCAGCAGTATAATCAGGGGGCTTGAAACTGGAAACACCATATATTTT. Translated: CASSIIRGLETGNTIYF.